Presented here are 13 T cell receptor beta chains from one specimen sequenced in a study of blood T cell repertoires in COVID-19. Measured with immunoSEQ multiplex PCR; TCRdb has only the in-frame clones, and not every one. The sample lists more than 95,000 clones; around 88% were seen once. Sequencing was done on a sample of peripheral blood. The source of these receptors is a human donor in a cohort sampled during active COVID-19.

The chain has TRBV9 and TRBJ2-7; the match to TRBD2 covers 13 bases. CDR3 length equals 15 residues. Looked up from germline, CDR1 is SGDLS and CDR2 is YYNGEE. After removal of 3 bases from V and 6 bases from J, the junction contained 6 bases not matched to a gene. The CDR3 spells CASSAAGLAGAEQYF. CDR3 DNA sequence: TGTGCCAGCAGCGCCGCTGGACTAGCGGGAGCCGAGCAGTACTTC.

CDR3 protein: CASSFPEVPYEQYF. CDR3 coding DNA: TGTGCCAGCAGTTTTCCGGAGGTCCCCTACGAGCAGTACTTC. This sequence joins TRBV27 and TRBJ2-7; D may be TRBD2 (5 bases). The V end lost 3 bases, the J end lost 2 bases, and 11 bases lay between the germline ends. CDR3 size: 14 residues. CDR1 MNHEY and CDR2 SMNVEV come from the germline V gene (reference sequence).

CDR3 loop: CASSQEYRVHTGELFF. In DNA, the CDR3 is TGCGCCAGCAGCCAAGAGTACAGGGTGCACACCGGGGAGCTGTTTTTT. The V gene is TRBV4-1, the J gene TRBJ2-2; a possible D gene is TRBD1 (6 bases). The CDR3 spans 16 residues. Germline CDR1 MGHRA, CDR2 YSYEKL. Trimming removed 0 bases from V and 3 bases from J, with 11 bases in between.

The gene calls are TRBV18 and TRBJ1-3, with TRBD1 as a possible D gene (5 bases). There are 14 residues in the CDR3. Trimming took 5 bases from V and 4 from J, leaving 12 bases between them. Per the germline V gene, CDR1 is KGHSH and CDR2 is LQKENI. DNA of the CDR3: TGTGCCAGCTCAATCGACAGTCCCGGAAACACCATATATTTT. It specifies CASSIDSPGNTIYF.

This CDR3 is CASSRTGYGYTF. The CDR3 DNA sequence: TGTGCCAGCTCACGGACAGGGTATGGCTACACCTTC. The gene calls are TRBV18 and TRBJ1-2, with 8 bases lining up with TRBD1. With 4 bases clipped from V and 5 bases from J, the junction kept 0 bases outside the gene matches. Germline loops: CDR1 KGHSH, CDR2 LQKENI. This CDR3 spans 12 amino acids.

The gene calls are TRBV6-5 and TRBJ1-3; TRBD1 aligns across 8 bases. Per germline, CDR1 MNHEY and CDR2 SVGAGI. V lost 3 bases, J lost 1 base, and 2 bases stayed unmatched. The CDR3 has 15 residues. This CDR3 is CASSYQGASGNTIYF. The CDR3, as DNA: TGTGCCAGCAGTTATCAGGGGGCATCTGGAAACACCATATATTTT.

The rearrangement uses TRBV28 and TRBJ2-7; a weak D match, TRBD1 (6 bases). CDR1 is MDHEN and CDR2 is SYDVKM in the germline V gene. The length of the CDR3 is 13 residues. V was shortened by 8 bases and J by 0 bases, with 11 bases between the two germline ends. The DNA for the CDR3 is TGTGCCAGCTTAGACAGGAGCTCCTACGAGCAGTACTTC. Its translation: CASLDRSSYEQYF.

The V and J genes are TRBV4-2 and TRBJ1-1, with D perhaps matching TRBD1 (5 bases). CDR3 length: 15 residues. Trimming left V 1 base short and J 7 bases short, with 16 bases between. Per the germline V gene, CDR1 is LGHNA and CDR2 is YNFKEQ. The CDR3 sequence is CASSQGPQGGDEAFF. The CDR3 DNA is TGTGCCAGCAGCCAAGGCCCCCAGGGCGGGGATGAAGCTTTCTTT.

The chain is built from TRBV4-2 and TRBJ1-4; D is unresolved. The CDR3 loop spans 15 amino acids. Between the trimmed V and J ends, which lost 7 bases and 3 bases, there was a span of 15 bases. Germline lookup yields CDR1 LGHNA and CDR2 YNFKEQ. The CDR3 is CASTILGLANEKLFF. As DNA, the CDR3 is TGTGCCAGCACCATTCTCGGGTTAGCTAATGAAAAACTGTTTTTT.

The rearrangement links TRBV28 to TRBJ2-2; TRBD1 is a possible D gene (5 bases). Germline V gene lookup returns CDR1 MDHEN and CDR2 SYDVKM. The CDR3 has 14 amino acids. V lost 6 bases and J lost 0, with 8 bases in between. The CDR3: CASRRTTNTGELFF. The CDR3 nucleotides are TGTGCCAGCAGAAGGACAACGAACACCGGGGAGCTGTTTTTT.

This chain links TRBV6-5 with TRBJ2-7, with D perhaps matching TRBD2 (6 bases). CDR3 size: 14 residues. V lost 7 bases and J lost 0, with 13 bases in between. Germline V gene data show CDR1 as MNHEY and CDR2 as SVGAGI. For the CDR3, the DNA is TGTGCCAGCAAAGATCGGGAGAGCTCCTACGAGCAGTACTTC. It translates to CASKDRESSYEQYF.

The chain couples TRBV13 to TRBJ2-3, with 7 nucleotides matching TRBD2. CDR3 length equals 17 residues. The V and J ends lost 3 bases and 0 bases, in that order; junction bases with no gene match: 9. Germline CDR1 is PRHDT and CDR2 is FYEKMQ (reference sequence). The CDR3 coding sequence is TGTGCCAGCAGCTTGCCCCAAGGGACTACTAGCACAGATACGCAGTATTTT. Translated, it gives CASSLPQGTTSTDTQYF.

This chain connects TRBV11-3 to TRBJ2-3; TRBD2 aligns across 9 bases. The germline CDR1 and CDR2 sequences are SGHNT and YENEEA. With 0 bases clipped from V and 5 bases from J, the junction kept 9 bases outside the gene matches. This CDR3 region has 17 residues. CDR3 amino acids: CASSLDSASGKLDTQYF. The DNA for the CDR3 is TGTGCCAGCAGCTTAGACTCGGCTAGCGGGAAACTAGATACGCAGTATTTT.